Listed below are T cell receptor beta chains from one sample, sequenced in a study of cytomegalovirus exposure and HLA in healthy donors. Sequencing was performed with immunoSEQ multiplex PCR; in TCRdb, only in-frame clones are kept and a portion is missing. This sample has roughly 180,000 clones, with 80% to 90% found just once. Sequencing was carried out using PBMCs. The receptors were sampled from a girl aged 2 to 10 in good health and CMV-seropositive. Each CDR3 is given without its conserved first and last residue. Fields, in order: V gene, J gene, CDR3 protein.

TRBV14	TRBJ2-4	ASSQQTGGWGIQY
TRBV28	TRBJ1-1	ASRTGQRHTEAF
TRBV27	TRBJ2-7	ASRGGWPEQY
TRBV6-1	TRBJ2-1	ASSGGQGSYNEQF
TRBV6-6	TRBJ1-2	ASSTGGSGYT
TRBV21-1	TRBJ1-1	AQENTEAF
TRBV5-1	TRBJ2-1	ASSLGLAGETYNEQF
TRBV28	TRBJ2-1	ASSRTGTSDEQF
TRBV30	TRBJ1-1	AWSGTGISEAF
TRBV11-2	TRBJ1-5	ASSLDIGGGNQPQH
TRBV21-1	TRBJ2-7	ASSKRETSDAYEQY
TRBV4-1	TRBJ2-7	ASSQETGFYEQY
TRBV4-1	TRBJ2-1	ASSQAKLAERYNEQF
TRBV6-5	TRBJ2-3	ASSYGTRDTQY
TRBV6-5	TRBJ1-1	ASSYSFRGANTEAF
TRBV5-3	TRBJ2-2	ARSCTGLRGTGELF
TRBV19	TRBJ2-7	ASRGLGAPYEQY